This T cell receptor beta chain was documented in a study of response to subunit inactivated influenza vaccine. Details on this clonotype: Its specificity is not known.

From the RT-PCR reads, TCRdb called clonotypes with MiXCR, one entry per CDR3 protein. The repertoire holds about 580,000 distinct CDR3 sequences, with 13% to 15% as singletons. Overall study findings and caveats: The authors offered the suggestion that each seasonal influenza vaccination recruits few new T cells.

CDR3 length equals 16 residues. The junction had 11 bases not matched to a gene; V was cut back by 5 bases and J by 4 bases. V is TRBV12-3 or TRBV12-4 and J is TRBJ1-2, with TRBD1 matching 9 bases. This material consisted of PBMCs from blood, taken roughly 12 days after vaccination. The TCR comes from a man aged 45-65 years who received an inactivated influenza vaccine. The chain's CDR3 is CASSTGQGRGIYGYTF. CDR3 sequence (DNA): TGTGCCAGCAGTACCGGACAGGGGAGGGGAATCTATGGCTACACCTTC.